The present TCR beta chain was sequenced within a study of blood T cells in healthy people across ages. The use of a sample-barcoded 5' primer and a J-beta primer mix characterized a second PCR of roughly 7 to 11 cycles. TCRdb independently ran MiXCR on the 5' RACE reads; one entry per CDR3 protein. The data hold about 1.4 million distinct CDR3 sequences, with approximately 63% observed a single time. This sequence was found in a man aged 18 to 30 in good health. Sequenced input: blood.

The CDR3 bases are TGCAGTGCACCGCGGGACAGGGGGCGGGAAGCTTTCTTT. It specifies CSAPRDRGREAFF. The chain uses TRBV20-1 and TRBJ1-1, with 12 bases aligning to TRBD1. The ends lost 6 bases at V and 8 bases at J; junction bases unmatched: 7. Per the germline V gene, CDR1 is DFQATT and CDR2 is SNEGSKA (reference sequence). The length of the CDR3 is 13 residues.